A selection of T cell receptor beta chains follows, all from one sample in a study of T cell responses to AZD1222 COVID-19 vaccine. Sequencing was performed with immunoSEQ multiplex PCR; in TCRdb, only in-frame clones are kept and a portion is missing. The sample records about 190,000 clones, roughly 90% being singletons. This specimen was peripheral blood, taken on day 0 of AZD1222 vaccination. These receptors came from an adult in good health. Both conserved end residues are part of each CDR3.

v_call	cdr3_length	cdr3_aa
TRBV7-3	14	CASSPDNSGNTIYF
TRBV12-3/TRBV12-4	13	CASRQGRAYEQYF
TRBV5-1	13	CASSLGAGETQYF
TRBV3-1/TRBV3-2	15	CASSQGPQAGVSLHF
TRBV18	14	CASSPLSGKETQYF
TRBV2	15	CASSEAGQGRGGYTF
TRBV6-2/TRBV6-3	15	CASSYQRLENSPLHF
TRBV3-1/TRBV3-2	15	CASSQDGPGNYGYTF
TRBV16	12	CASSQSTDTQYF
TRBV6-5	14	CASRVGVFSYEQYF
TRBV12-3/TRBV12-4	13	CASSFRENEKLFF
TRBV29-1	14	CSVAGGQGADEQFF
TRBV7-2	14	CASSLGLAQETQYF
TRBV16	17	CASSQGLAGSFSYEQYF
TRBV14	16	CASSQIGLALDNEQFF
TRBV5-5	13	CASSLATSYEQYF
TRBV4-2	15	CASSQGGGQSTEAFF
TRBV6-2/TRBV6-3	11	CASSNGSGYTF
TRBV7-2	17	CASSLTGTGGLNQPQHF
TRBV5-6	14	CASTAGGTDTEAFF
TRBV10-3	13	CAIRTRDGYEQYF
TRBV3-1/TRBV3-2	15	CASSQGPAEAYEQYF
TRBV29-1	14	CSAYKGTGGTEAFF
TRBV6-2/TRBV6-3	17	CASSRTSGGVRTDTQYF
TRBV27	17	CASSFIGASGFTGELFF
TRBV6-2/TRBV6-3	13	CASSYSTGYEQYF
TRBV19	16	CASSMLTGGSVETQYF
TRBV19	12	CASSMGGLEAFF
TRBV18	15	CASSPRRGPNTEAFF
TRBV10-2	15	CASTEGGSYNSPLHF
TRBV9	14	CASSAWGSGNTIYF
TRBV7-9	17	CASSPGVAGGSYNEQFF
TRBV19	15	CASSGLQGGGQPQHF
TRBV5-6	14	CASSHRVGGNTIYF
TRBV5-5	15	CASSDRVRNTGELFF
TRBV24-1	15	CATSDSRDSTDTQYF
TRBV19	12	CASSIGRYEQYF